This T cell receptor beta chain was captured by sequencing in a study of T cell repertoires in cytomegalovirus infection. General observations from the study: Across the ex vivo response, the dominant clonotypes were HLA-C-restricted CMV-specific TCR beta clonotypes.

TCRdb reprocessed the reads via MiXCR and lists one record per CDR3 protein. This table holds some 150,000 distinct CDR3 sequences, roughly 6% found once. With respect to this clonotype: The antigen is not known.

The CDR3 has 14 residues. Germline V gene lookup returns CDR1 DFQATT and CDR2 SNEGSKA (reference sequence). The V gene lost 1 base and the J gene lost 5 bases, with 15 bases spanning the gap. This clonotype was sampled from a human donor in good health (CMV status not recorded). Some clones in this sample may be carry-over from other donors' samples. This chain joins TRBV20-1 and TRBJ2-7; D unresolved. Sequenced input: PBMCs. CDR3 sequence reads: CSARAGRSKDEQYF. The CDR3 nucleotides read TGCAGTGCTAGAGCCGGACGTTCTAAGGACGAGCAGTACTTC.